This T cell receptor beta chain emerged from a study of blood T cell repertoires in COVID-19. In the source study's methods: Nucleated cell counts were estimated from reference gene primer amplification. Data came from immunoSEQ multiplex PCR; TCRdb stores just in-frame clones and leaves some out. That table gives V, J and clone size, and the DNA gave D and trimming. The table records some 150,000 clones, approximately 80% of them present only once. This CDR3 region has 15 residues. V lost 4 bases and J lost 5, with 15 bases in between. CDR1 and CDR2 (germline): MNHEY, SVGAGI. This sequence was found in a woman between 35 and 50 years old who had recovered from COVID-19. Sequencing was done on a sample of PBMCs or T cells enriched from blood (not recorded which). This chain links TRBV6-5 with TRBJ1-5, with a possible D match to TRBD1 (6 bases). In nucleotides, the CDR3 is TGTGCCAGCAGTTTGGGGCCAGGGGTCGATCAGCCCCAGCATTTT. Translating it yields CASSLGPGVDQPQHF.